This T cell receptor (beta chain) appears in the sequencing data of a study of blood T cell repertoires in COVID-19 (dated by TCRdb to the early 2020s). Notes on the research overall: Samples from collaborators originated in the United States, Italy and Spain and spanned both the acute and convalescent phases of COVID-19. Nearly every sample came with metadata listing a de-identified subject ID, COVID-19 status, age in years and sex. The samples were drawn from two sources: the first 160 participants of the ongoing ImmuneRACE study, and 1,200 or so subjects contributed by 6 global collaborators. The dataset comprised deeply sampled blood TCRbeta repertoires from subjects exposed to, actively infected with, or recovered from COVID-19. The material from the prospective study consisted of cDNA or gDNA derived from T cells, B-cell-depleted T cells, or PBMCs. A freely available public database, intended as a resource for researchers studying the immune response to SARS-CoV-2, is where the repertoires were released. HLA class I and class II types, where available, came from metadata supplied by the sample provider rather than from assay-based typing. Broader findings and caveats from the paper: The quantity of clinical and demographic metadata differed by source and by participant and was supplied without curation.

This clone was counted only a few times. Which antigen it targets is not known. Within one base of it there is no much larger clone, and no base qualities were kept. V trim: 4 bases; J trim: 2 bases; unmatched bases: 5. The CDR3 contains 14 residues, cysteine and phenylalanine counted. Here the CDR3 DNA is all that survives: 42 bases in frame from base 1. The germline V gene yields SGHRS for CDR1 and YFSETQ for CDR2. TCRbeta CDR3 regions were amplified from genomic DNA by means of the immunoSEQ Assay, a bias-controlled multiplex PCR. The study's own analysis went as follows. The number of nucleated cells in each sample was estimated from the amplification of reference gene primers within the assay. To quantify the absolute abundance of each unique TCRbeta CDR3 rearrangement, sequence reads were collapsed and filtered. For each sample, productive Simpson clonality was calculated by taking the square root of Simpson's diversity index across productive rearrangements. Held by TCRdb, this immuneACCESS table contains in-frame sequences only and omits some clones. Under half of the omission traces to an unresolved V gene where checked; the cause of the rest is unknown. The V and J calls and clone size are taken from that table; D and trimming were inferred from the DNA. A total of tens of thousands of clones appear in this sample, around 90% of them only once. Of the sample, around 9.1% is held by the ten largest clones.

Participants in the prospective study were enrolled through a virtual design, were aged roughly 18 to 100 years, and lived in 20 to 30 United States geographic areas. Cohort assignment in the prospective study relied on participant-reported clinical history from a screening survey and a study questionnaire. ImmuneRACE Cohort 3 recovered participants were defined by two consecutive negative NP/OP PCR tests, healthcare professional clearance, or symptom resolution. Mobile phlebotomists in the prospective study collected whole blood, serum and a nasopharyngeal or oropharyngeal swab from every participant. Over a roughly 2-month period, participants in the prospective study had the option of providing additional blood draws and questionnaires. Blood samples from the prospective study were shipped frozen or at room temperature prior to DNA extraction.

The source of this sequence is a woman in her thirties or forties who had recovered from COVID-19. Sequenced: PBMCs or T cells enriched from blood (not recorded which). The rearranged segments are TRBV5-1 and TRBJ2-5, with 7 bases aligning to TRBD1. CDR3 protein: CASSPQGQQETQYF. In nucleotide form, the sequence is TGCGCCAGCAGCCCACAGGGGCAACAAGAGACCCAGTACTTC.